This paragraph covers one T cell receptor beta chain sequence. No cognate antigen has been identified for it. No base quality values were provided; no much bigger clone lies one nucleotide off. These data come from a study of CD8+ T cells in alopecia areata listed by TCRdb under 2018. With respect to the entire study: Treated patients were enrolled in an open-label pilot trial of oral tofacitinib, 5 to 10 mg twice daily, for moderate-to-severe alopecia areata. Patients on tofacitinib were biopsied at baseline and after 4 and 24 weeks of treatment, and several of the patients also had a later scalp biopsy. In both human patients and the C3H/HeJ mouse model, the study applied high-throughput TCRbeta sequencing to look at T cell clonal expansion in alopecia areata. RNA was obtained with the PAXgene miRNA kit for fixed scalp, the miRNeasy kit for PBMCs, and the RNeasy kit for mouse skin. Patients received tofacitinib for 6 to 18 months and were then followed off drug for 6 months to check for delayed response and recurrence. Scalp clonality was compared among normal scalp (n=4), patchy alopecia areata scalp (n=8), and alopecia totalis/universalis scalp (n=8). Amplification of TCRbeta CDR3 regions was done by immunoSEQ multiplex PCR using 35 Vbeta forward primers and 13 Jbeta reverse primers. On the human side, TCRbeta sequencing was run on scalp tissue and on sorted CD4+ and CD8+ peripheral blood T cells from healthy controls and from alopecia areata patients with either patchy or totalis/universalis disease. Study-level results and caveats: Unlike mouse skin, where gammadelta T cells dominate, normal human skin contains resident alphabeta T cells that get sequenced too, which complicates analysis of the scalp TCR repertoire. Shared TCR sequences between patients were less evident than in mice, which may be partly attributable to HLA diversity in the patient population. Lesional scalp, especially in alopecia totalis/universalis, showed higher clonality and more expanded CD8+ clones than normal scalp, suggesting antigenic drive.

Via the germline V gene, CDR1 is SQVTM and CDR2 ANQGSEA. Its CDR3 holds 14 amino acids, cysteine through phenylalanine. CDR3 DNA is the only sequence kept; it has 42 bases, read in frame from the first base. The junction shows trimming of 6 bases on V and 3 bases on J, and the gene matches do not reach 8 bases of it. Library method: the immunoSEQ multiplex PCR assay. To provide template for TCR sequencing, every sample had RNA extracted and reverse transcribed into cDNA. SuperScript III was used for first-strand cDNA synthesis, primed with a 2:1 mix of oligo-dT and random hexamers. A synthetic immune receptor repertoire was used to measure amplification bias, and any remaining bias was corrected computationally. In the source study's methods: Raw reads were preprocessed to remove errors, and CDR3 was defined according to IMGT conventions as the region from the conserved cysteine to phenylalanine. Clonality was computed by normalizing Shannon entropy by log2 of the number of productive unique TCRs and subtracting the result from 1. CD4 or CD8 identity of scalp clones was inferred by cross-referencing scalp TCRbeta sequences with sorted blood CD4 and CD8 repertoires. The table comes from immuneACCESS by way of TCRdb, which keeps in-frame sequences with V and J called. Part of the clones is missing from these tables; in studies checked, under half for an unresolved V gene and the rest for unknown reasons. V, J and clone size were drawn from that table, and D and trimming were deduced from the DNA. The sample contains some 170,000 clones, 50% to 70% of them found a single time. The top ten clonotypes cover about 15% of the sample.

Read against the paper, the sample's time point label means: baseline before oral tofacitinib. From alopecia areata patients, peripheral blood was collected along with lesional scalp punch biopsies. PBMCs were separated by density centrifugation and stained for CD3, CD4 and CD8, after which CD4+ and CD8+ T cells were sorted on a FACSAria. The sequence was collected from a human donor with alopecia areata. This chain is built from TRBV29-1 and TRBJ1-5, with TRBD1 identical over 7 junction bases. The source material was CD4+ T cells sorted from blood, sampled at week 0. CDR3 reads: CSVADRDINQPQHF. The DNA is TGCAGCGTCGCAGACAGGGATATCAATCAGCCCCAGCATTTT.